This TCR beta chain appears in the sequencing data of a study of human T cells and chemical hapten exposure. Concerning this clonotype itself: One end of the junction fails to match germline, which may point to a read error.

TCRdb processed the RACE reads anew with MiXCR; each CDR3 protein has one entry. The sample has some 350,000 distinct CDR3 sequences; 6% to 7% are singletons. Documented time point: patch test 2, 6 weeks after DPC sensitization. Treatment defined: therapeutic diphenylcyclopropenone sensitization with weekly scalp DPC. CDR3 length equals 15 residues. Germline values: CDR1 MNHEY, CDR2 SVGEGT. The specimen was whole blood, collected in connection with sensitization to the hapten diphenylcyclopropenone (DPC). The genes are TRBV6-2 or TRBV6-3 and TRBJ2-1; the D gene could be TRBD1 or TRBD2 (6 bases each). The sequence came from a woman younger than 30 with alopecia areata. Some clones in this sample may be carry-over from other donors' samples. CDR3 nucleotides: TGTGCCAGCAGTAACTCTTGGGGGGCCCACAATGAGCAGTTCTTC. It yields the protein CASSNSWGAHNEQFF.